Listed below are T cell receptor beta chains from one sample, sequenced in a study of OX40 agonist ivuxolimab in advanced cancers. Sequencing used immunoSEQ multiplex PCR; TCRdb keeps in-frame clones, though not all of them. The sample lists some 11,000 clones, roughly 74% seen once, with around 35% in the top ten. The sample consisted of CD4+ or CD8+ T cells sorted from blood, taken in a trial of the OX40 agonist ivuxolimab. Receptors originate from an adult with an advanced solid tumor such as melanoma, head and neck, liver or kidney cancer. The CDR3 runs from the conserved cysteine through the conserved F or W. Fields, in order: CDR3 length, clone size, D gene, J gene, V gene, CDR3 DNA, CDR3 protein. A D gene is named only where the DNA matches it firmly. Rows give clone size only sometimes, using once, few, many, or a class for an expanded clone.

>12|.|.|TRBJ2-3|TRBV11-3
TGTGCCAGCAGCTTAGGGGGTTCTACGCAGTATTTT
CASSLGGSTQYF
>14|.|.|TRBJ2-5|TRBV11-2
TGTGCCAGCAGATCCCCGGGACCACAAGAGACCCAGTACTTC
CASRSPGPQETQYF
>15|.|TRBD2|TRBJ2-2|TRBV4-1
TGCGCCAGCAGCCGTACTAGCGTGGACACCGGGGAGCTGTTTTTT
CASSRTSVDTGELFF
>15|.|TRBD1|TRBJ1-1|TRBV4-1
TGCGCCAGCAGCTCCCGACAGGGCGGAAACACTGAAGCTTTCTTT
CASSSRQGGNTEAFF
>16|.|.|TRBJ2-1|TRBV11-2
TGTGCCAGCAGCTTACTTATAATGGAGGGGCCGAATGAGCAGTTCTTC
CASSLLIMEGPNEQFF
>15|.|TRBD2|TRBJ2-7|TRBV7-8
TGTGCCAGCAGCCCTGGGGTAGGGGAGGGGTACGAGCAGTACTTC
CASSPGVGEGYEQYF
>15|once|TRBD1|TRBJ2-1|TRBV7-7
TGTGCCAGCAGCCAGGGACAGGGGACCTACAATGAGCAGTTCTTC
CASSQGQGTYNEQFF
>11|medium-sized|.|TRBJ2-7|TRBV2
TGTGCCAGCAAGGGGACTGAGCGGCAGTACTTC
CASKGTERQYF
>16|.|TRBD1|TRBJ1-1|TRBV15
TGTGCCACCAGCAGAGAAGGAGGACAGGGGGACACTGAAGCTTTCTTT
CATSREGGQGDTEAFF
>15|.|TRBD2|TRBJ2-7|TRBV6-5
TGTGCCAGCAGTTACCCGGGGGGGTCGGACTACGAGCAGTACTTC
CASSYPGGSDYEQYF
>14|medium-sized|.|TRBJ2-7|TRBV27
TGTGCCAGCAGTTTATCACGGGGGTACCACGAGCAGTACTTC
CASSLSRGYHEQYF
>14|once|.|TRBJ2-7|TRBV4-3
TGCGCCAGCAGCCAAGCTCGGGGGCGATACGAGCAGTACTTC
CASSQARGRYEQYF
>13|medium-sized|TRBD2|TRBJ2-2|TRBV28
TGTGCCAGCGCCGGGAGGGGGGGCGGGGAGCTGTTTTTT
CASAGRGGGELFF
>11|.|.|TRBJ2-3|TRBV11-3
TGTGCCAGCAGCTCGGGAGATACGCAGTATTTT
CASSSGDTQYF
>14|.|TRBD1|TRBJ2-7|TRBV27
TGTGCCAGCAGTTTGGGACAGGGCCTTCACGAGCAGTACTTC
CASSLGQGLHEQYF
>14|.|TRBD1|TRBJ1-2|TRBV7-2
TGTGCCAGCAGCTCCCCCGGACAGGGGTATGGCTACACCTTC
CASSSPGQGYGYTF
>15|.|TRBD1|TRBJ1-1|TRBV6-5
TGTGCCACCTCAGGGGACAGGGATAGGGACACTGAAGCTTTCTTT
CATSGDRDRDTEAFF
>17|.|.|TRBJ1-4|TRBV4-2
TGTGCCAGCAGCCAAGCCGACGAAGGTGCAACTAATGAAAAACTGTTTTTT
CASSQADEGATNEKLFF
>16|.|TRBD1|TRBJ1-1|TRBV7-2
TGTGCCAGCAGCTTCGGGACAGGGCTAGGGAACACTGAAGCTTTCTTT
CASSFGTGLGNTEAFF
>17|.|.|TRBJ2-2|TRBV19
TGTGCCAGTAGTCCCCCCGTGCGGGGAGGCCCCACCGGGGAGCTGTTTTTT
CASSPPVRGGPTGELFF
>20|.|.|TRBJ2-1|TRBV13
TGTGCCAGCAGGGTTAGGGGACAGGCGGGAGGGCCCCTCCTCTCCAATGAGCAGTTCTTC
CASRVRGQAGGPLLSNEQFF
>13|few|.|TRBJ2-7|TRBV18
TGTGCCAGCTCACTTGCGAGGGAGTACGAGCAGTACTTC
CASSLAREYEQYF
>15|.|.|TRBJ2-1|TRBV5-5
TGTGCCAGCAGCTTGGGGCAGGTATCCTACAATGAGCAGTTCTTC
CASSLGQVSYNEQFF
>18|once|TRBD2|TRBJ2-1|TRBV19
TGTGCCAGTAGTTCCGAGGGGGGACTAGCGGGAGGGGGCAATGAGCAGTTCTTC
CASSSEGGLAGGGNEQFF
>17|.|.|TRBJ1-2|TRBV10-3
TGTGCCATCAGATACGAAATCCGGGACCGAGAATACTATGGCTACACCTTC
CAIRYEIRDREYYGYTF
>16|.|.|TRBJ2-7|TRBV23-1
TGCGCCAGCAGTCAAAAGCCTAGGGCATCCTATCGAGAGCAGTACTTC
CASSQKPRASYREQYF
>15|.|TRBD1|TRBJ1-5|TRBV9
TGTGCCAGCAGCGATTCAGGGGGCTTCGGGCAGCCCCAGCATTTT
CASSDSGGFGQPQHF
>14|.|.|TRBJ2-7|TRBV7-9
TGTGCCAGCACCCCGGAAGGGGACTCCTACGAGCAGTACTTC
CASTPEGDSYEQYF